These T cell receptor beta chains were read from a single sample in a study of PD-L1 blockade in urothelial cancer. The assay was immunoSEQ multiplex PCR, and TCRdb's table has in-frame clones only and misses some. The sample lists about 81,000 clones, approximately 91% occurring once. The specimen comprised PBMCs, sampled around atezolizumab (anti-PD-L1) treatment. The receptors derive from a man in his 60s with urothelial cancer. The CDR3 runs from the conserved cysteine through the conserved F or W. D genes are given only for firm matches.

V gene: TRBV4-2; CDR3 length: 14; J gene: TRBJ2-7; D gene: NA; CDR3 DNA: TGTGCCAGCAGCCGCCAAGGGGTCGATTACGAGCAGTACTTC; CDR3 protein: CASSRQGVDYEQYF
V gene: TRBV5-1; CDR3 length: 13; J gene: TRBJ2-1; D gene: NA; CDR3 DNA: TGCGCCAGCAGCTTGGAGCTAGCAGATTTGTCGTTCTTC; CDR3 protein: CASSLELADLSFF
V gene: TRBV7-6; CDR3 length: 15; J gene: TRBJ2-3; D gene: TRBD2; CDR3 DNA: TGTGCCAGCAGCTTAGTAGCGGGGGGCGCAGATACGCAGTATTTT; CDR3 protein: CASSLVAGGADTQYF
V gene: TRBV5-4; CDR3 length: 12; J gene: TRBJ1-2; D gene: NA; CDR3 DNA: TGTGCCAGCAGCTTGAACACCTATGGCTACACCTTC; CDR3 protein: CASSLNTYGYTF
V gene: TRBV5-6; CDR3 length: 16; J gene: TRBJ2-5; D gene: TRBD2; CDR3 DNA: TGTGCCAGCAGCCCGGGACTAGCGGGGGGTTATGAGACCCAGTACTTC; CDR3 protein: CASSPGLAGGYETQYF
V gene: TRBV19; CDR3 length: 15; J gene: TRBJ1-3; D gene: NA; CDR3 DNA: TGTGCCAGTAGTATAACCGGAGGCTCTGGAAACACCATATATTTT; CDR3 protein: CASSITGGSGNTIYF
V gene: TRBV21-1; CDR3 length: 16; J gene: TRBJ2-5; D gene: NA; CDR3 DNA: TGTGCCAGCAGCTATAGACCCCAGGGGGCGGGAGAGACCCAGTACTTC; CDR3 protein: CASSYRPQGAGETQYF
V gene: TRBV10-3; CDR3 length: 15; J gene: TRBJ2-3; D gene: TRBD2; CDR3 DNA: TGTGCCATCAGCCGACTAGCGGGGGGCCCAGATACGCAGTATTTT; CDR3 protein: CAISRLAGGPDTQYF
V gene: TRBV2; CDR3 length: 15; J gene: TRBJ2-2; D gene: NA; CDR3 DNA: TGTGCCAGCCGTCTAGCCGAAGGGGGCACCGGGGAGCTGTTTTTT; CDR3 protein: CASRLAEGGTGELFF
V gene: TRBV4-3; CDR3 length: 15; J gene: TRBJ2-6; D gene: NA; CDR3 DNA: TGCGCCAGCAGCCGGGACAACTCTGGGGCCAACGTCCTGACTTTC; CDR3 protein: CASSRDNSGANVLTF
V gene: TRBV4-1; CDR3 length: 20; J gene: TRBJ2-7; D gene: TRBD2; CDR3 DNA: TGCGCCAGCAGCCACCGCCGCGAAACGAGCCCCGGGACTAGGCCCTACGAGCAGTACTTC; CDR3 protein: CASSHRRETSPGTRPYEQYF
V gene: TRBV19; CDR3 length: 17; J gene: TRBJ2-5; D gene: NA; CDR3 DNA: TGTGCCAGTAGCCACACCGGCACCGGGCTTAGAGGGGAGACCCAGTACTTC; CDR3 protein: CASSHTGTGLRGETQYF
V gene: TRBV19; CDR3 length: 17; J gene: TRBJ2-2; D gene: TRBD2; CDR3 DNA: TGTGCCACTTCTCCTCCCTCGGGGAGGGGTAACACCGGGGAGCTGTTTTTT; CDR3 protein: CATSPPSGRGNTGELFF
V gene: TRBV5-1; CDR3 length: 14; J gene: TRBJ2-7; D gene: TRBD1; CDR3 DNA: TGCGCCAGCAGCGGCTCGACAGGGTCCTACGAGCAGTACTTC; CDR3 protein: CASSGSTGSYEQYF